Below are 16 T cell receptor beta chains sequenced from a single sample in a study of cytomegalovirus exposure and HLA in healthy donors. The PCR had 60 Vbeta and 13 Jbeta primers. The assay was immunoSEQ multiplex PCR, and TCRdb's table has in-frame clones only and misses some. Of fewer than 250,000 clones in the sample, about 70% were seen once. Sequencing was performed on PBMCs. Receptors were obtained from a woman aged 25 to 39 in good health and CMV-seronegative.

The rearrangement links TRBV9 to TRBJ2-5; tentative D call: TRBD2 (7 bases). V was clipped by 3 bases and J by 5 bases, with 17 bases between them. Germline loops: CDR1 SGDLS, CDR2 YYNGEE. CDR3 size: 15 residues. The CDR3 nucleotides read TGTGCCAGCAGCGACGGACGGGGGCGGGGGGAGACCCAGTACTTC. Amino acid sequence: CASSDGRGRGETQYF.

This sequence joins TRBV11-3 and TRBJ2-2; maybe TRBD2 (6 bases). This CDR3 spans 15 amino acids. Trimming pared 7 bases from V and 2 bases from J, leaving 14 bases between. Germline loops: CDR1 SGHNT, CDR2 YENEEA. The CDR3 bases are TGTGCCAGCACCCGTGGAGGGGCCAACACCGGGGAGCTGTTTTTT. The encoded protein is CASTRGGANTGELFF.

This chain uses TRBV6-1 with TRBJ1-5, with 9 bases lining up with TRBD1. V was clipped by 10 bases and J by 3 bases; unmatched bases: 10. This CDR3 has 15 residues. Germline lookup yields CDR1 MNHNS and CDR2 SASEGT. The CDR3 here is CATRTGGALNQPQHF. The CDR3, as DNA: TGTGCCACCCGTACAGGGGGCGCGCTCAATCAGCCCCAGCATTTT.

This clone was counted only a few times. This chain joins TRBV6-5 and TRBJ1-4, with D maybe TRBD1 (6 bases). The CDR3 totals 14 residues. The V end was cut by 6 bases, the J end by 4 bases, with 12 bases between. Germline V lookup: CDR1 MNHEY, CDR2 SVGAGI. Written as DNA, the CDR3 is TGTGCCAGCAGACTACAGGGATATAATGAAAAACTGTTTTTT. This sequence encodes CASRLQGYNEKLFF.

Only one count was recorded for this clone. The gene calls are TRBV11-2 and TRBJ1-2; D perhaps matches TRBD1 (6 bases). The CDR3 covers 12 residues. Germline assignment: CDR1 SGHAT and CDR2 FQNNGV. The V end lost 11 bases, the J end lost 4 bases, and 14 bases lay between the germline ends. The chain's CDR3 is CAVGGAGYGYTF. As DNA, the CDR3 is TGTGCCGTTGGGGGCGCGGGCTATGGCTACACCTTC.

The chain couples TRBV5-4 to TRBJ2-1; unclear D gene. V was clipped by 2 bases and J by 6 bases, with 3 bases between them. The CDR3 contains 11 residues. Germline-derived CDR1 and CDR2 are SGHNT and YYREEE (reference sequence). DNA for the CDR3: TGTGCCAGCAGCTTCTCCAATGAGCAGTTCTTC. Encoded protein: CASSFSNEQFF.

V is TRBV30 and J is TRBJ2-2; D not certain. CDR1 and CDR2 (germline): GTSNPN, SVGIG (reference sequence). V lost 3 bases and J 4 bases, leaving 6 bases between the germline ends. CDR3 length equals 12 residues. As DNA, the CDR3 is TGTGCCTGGAGCCGAGGCACCGGGGAGCTGTTTTTT. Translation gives CAWSRGTGELFF.

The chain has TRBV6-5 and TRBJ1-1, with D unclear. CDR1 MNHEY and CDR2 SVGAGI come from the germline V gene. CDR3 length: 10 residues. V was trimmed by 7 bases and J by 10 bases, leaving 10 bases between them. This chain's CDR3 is CASTGLGAFF. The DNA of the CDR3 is TGTGCCAGCACGGGGTTAGGAGCTTTCTTT.

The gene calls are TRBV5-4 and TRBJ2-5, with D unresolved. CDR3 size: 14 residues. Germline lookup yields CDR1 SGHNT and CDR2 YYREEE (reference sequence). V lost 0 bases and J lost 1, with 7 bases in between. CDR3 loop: CASSLVGTQETQYF. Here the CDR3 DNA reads TGTGCCAGCAGCTTGGTTGGCACCCAAGAGACCCAGTACTTC.

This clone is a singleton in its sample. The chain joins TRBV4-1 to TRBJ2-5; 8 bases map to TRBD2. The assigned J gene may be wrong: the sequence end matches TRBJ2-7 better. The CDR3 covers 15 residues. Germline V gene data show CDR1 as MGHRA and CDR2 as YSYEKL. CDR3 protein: CASSQGLSGTYEQYF. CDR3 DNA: TGCGCCAGCAGCCAAGGCCTTAGCGGGACCTACGAGCAGTACTTC.

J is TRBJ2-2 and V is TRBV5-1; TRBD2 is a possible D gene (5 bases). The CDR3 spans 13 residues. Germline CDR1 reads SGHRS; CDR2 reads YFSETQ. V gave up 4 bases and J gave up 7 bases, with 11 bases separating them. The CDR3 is CASSPWEIGELFF. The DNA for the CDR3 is TGCGCCAGCAGCCCCTGGGAGATCGGGGAGCTGTTTTTT.

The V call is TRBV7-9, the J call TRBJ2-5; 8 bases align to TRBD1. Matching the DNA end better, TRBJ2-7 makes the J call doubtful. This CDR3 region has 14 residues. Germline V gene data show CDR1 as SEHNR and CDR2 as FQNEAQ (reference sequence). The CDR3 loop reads CASSSRGQAYEQYF. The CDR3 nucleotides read TGTGCCAGCAGCTCCCGGGGACAGGCCTACGAGCAGTACTTC.

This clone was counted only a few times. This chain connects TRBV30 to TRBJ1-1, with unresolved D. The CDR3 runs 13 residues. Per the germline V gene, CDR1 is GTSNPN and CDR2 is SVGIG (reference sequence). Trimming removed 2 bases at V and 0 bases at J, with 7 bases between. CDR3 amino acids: CAWSTHVNTEAFF. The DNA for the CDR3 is TGTGCCTGGAGTACACATGTGAACACTGAAGCTTTCTTT. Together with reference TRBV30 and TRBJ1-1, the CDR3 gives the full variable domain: SQTIHQWPATLVQPVGSPLSLECTVEGTSNPNLYWYRQAAGRGLQLLFYSVGIGQISSEVPQNLSASRPQDRQFILSSKKLLLSDSGFYLCAWSTHVNTEAFFGQGTRLTVV.

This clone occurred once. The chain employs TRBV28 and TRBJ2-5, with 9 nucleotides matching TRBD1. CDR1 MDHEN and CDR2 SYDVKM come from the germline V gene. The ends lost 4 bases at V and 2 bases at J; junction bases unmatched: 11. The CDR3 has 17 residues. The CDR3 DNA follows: TGTGCCAGCAGTTACCCGCCACCGGGACAGGGACAAGAGACCCAGTACTTC. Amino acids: CASSYPPPGQGQETQYF.

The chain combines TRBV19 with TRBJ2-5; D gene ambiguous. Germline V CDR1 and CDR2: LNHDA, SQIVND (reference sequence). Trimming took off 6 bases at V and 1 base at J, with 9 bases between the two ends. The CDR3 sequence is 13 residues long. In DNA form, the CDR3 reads TGTGCCAGTAGGCTACAGTCCCAAGAGACCCAGTACTTC. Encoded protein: CASRLQSQETQYF.

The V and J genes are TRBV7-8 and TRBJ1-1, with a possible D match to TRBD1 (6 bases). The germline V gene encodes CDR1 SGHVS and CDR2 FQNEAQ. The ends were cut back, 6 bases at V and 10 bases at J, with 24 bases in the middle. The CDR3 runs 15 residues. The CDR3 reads CASSLTTQQGRGAFF. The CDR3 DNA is TGTGCCAGCAGTCTTACTACCCAACAGGGCCGAGGAGCTTTCTTT.